The clone carrying this T cell receptor beta chain was seen only a few times. Its antigen is undetermined. The source of the sample is a study of post-analysis software for immune sequencing data. Study in general: Recorded disease courses covered relapsing-remitting, secondary progressive and progressive-relapsing multiple sclerosis. Some patients had no subtype annotation. Regarding the study as a whole: F-measure co-clustering was strong for batch-matched samples. The five TRBV segments detected at higher frequency in patients than in controls included TRBV5-6, TRBV5-1 and TRBV20-1.

Deletions cut 4 bases from V and 2 bases from J, with 15 bases between. CDR1 and CDR2 from the germline V gene are SGHRS and YFSETQ. The CDR3 length is 15 residues. Unique molecular identifiers were present in the TCR beta cDNA libraries. Once roughly 0.95 to 10 million T cells were used, approximately 520,000 cDNA molecules resulted. In TCRdb, the PCR reads were re-called with MiXCR into one record per CDR3 protein. The table includes more than 350,000 distinct CDR3 sequences, 30% to 40% detected once. The material sequenced was blood. This receptor was identified in a girl aged 2 to 10 with multiple sclerosis. This chain connects TRBV5-1 to TRBJ2-5; a weak D match, TRBD2 (6 bases). DNA for the CDR3: TGCGCCAGCAGCGTGCTGGGGAGGACACAAGAGACCCAGTACTTC. Its translation is CASSVLGRTQETQYF. The full variable domain, with the rest looked up from reference TRBV5-1 and TRBJ2-5, is KAGVTQTPRYLIKTRGQQVTLSCSPISGHRSVSWYQQTPGQGLQFLFEYFSETQRNKGNFPGRFSGRQFSNSRSEMNVSTLELGDSALYLCASSVLGRTQETQYFGPGTRLLVL.